Below are 5 T cell receptor beta chains sequenced from a single sample in a study of Ad26.COV2.S vaccination and SARS-CoV-2 variants. Regarding treatment: some 20 received Ad26.COV2.S at low or high dose, single or two shots; about 5 received placebo; per-sample allocation not given. The study sampled participants on day 63 after the first vaccine or placebo injection. Clones were sequenced by immunoSEQ multiplex PCR, and TCRdb holds only the in-frame ones, with some missing. Of some 330,000 clones in the sample, 90% are singletons; the top ten hold over 5%. Sequences were derived from peripheral blood, sampled in a trial of Ad26.COV2.S vaccine versus placebo. These receptors all come from a person between 18 and 65 years old who received the Ad26.COV2.S COVID-19 vaccine or a placebo.

The V and J genes are TRBV29-1 and TRBJ1-2; TRBD1 agrees at 9 bases. This CDR3 has 12 residues. Per the germline V gene, CDR1 is SQVTM and CDR2 is ANQGSEA. Trimming took 3 bases from V and 6 from J; bases not matched to a gene: 2. CDR3 residues: CSVDRTGDGYTF. The CDR3 bases are TGCAGCGTTGACCGGACAGGGGATGGCTACACCTTC.

The CDR3 loop reads CAWSVRQNYGYTF. The CDR3 DNA sequence: TGTGCCTGGAGTGTACGGCAGAACTATGGCTACACCTTC. This chain uses TRBV30 with TRBJ1-2; no clear D gene. Germline-derived CDR1 and CDR2 are GTSNPN and SVGIG (reference sequence). The CDR3 is 13 residues long. Trimming took 0 bases from V and 2 from J, leaving 7 bases between them. The variable domain in full, completed from reference TRBV30 and TRBJ1-2, reads SQTIHQWPATLVQPVGSPLSLECTVEGTSNPNLYWYRQAAGRGLQLLFYSVGIGQISSEVPQNLSASRPQDRQFILSSKKLLLSDSGFYLCAWSVRQNYGYTFGSGTRLTVV.

This sequence joins TRBV5-1 and TRBJ2-1, with TRBD2 matching 7 bases. The V and J ends lost 0 bases and 4 bases, in that order; junction bases with no gene match: 4. Germline V gene data show CDR1 as SGHRS and CDR2 as YFSETQ. This CDR3 region has 15 residues. In DNA form, the CDR3 reads TGCGCCAGCAGCTTGGGACTAGCCTTTTACAATGAGCAGTTCTTC. It translates to CASSLGLAFYNEQFF.

V and J are TRBV30 and TRBJ1-5; D is unclear. V lost 0 bases to trimming and J lost 6 bases, with 9 bases between them. CDR1 is GTSNPN and CDR2 is SVGIG in the germline V gene (reference sequence). The CDR3 sequence is 13 residues long. CDR3 DNA sequence: TGTGCCTGGAGTGTCACCGGGGTTCAGCCCCAGCATTTT. As protein: CAWSVTGVQPQHF.

The V and J genes are TRBV3-1 (or the pseudogene TRBV3-2) and TRBJ1-2, with D possibly matching TRBD1 (6 bases). V was cut by 2 bases and J by 3 bases, with 19 bases left in between. CDR1 is LGHDT and CDR2 is YNNKEL in the germline V gene (reference sequence). This CDR3 is built from 17 residues. The CDR3 DNA reads TGTGCCAGCAGCCAATGGGACGGGGGGCAAGACTACTATGGCTACACCTTC. This gives the protein CASSQWDGGQDYYGYTF.